This entry describes one T cell receptor (beta chain). This clone appeared a single time. What this receptor recognizes is not known. No base qualities exist here, and no much larger clone lies one base off it. Per the publication, the time point label means: after neoadjuvant nivolumab, at surgical resection. Patients were newly diagnosed with stage II-IVA oral cavity squamous cell carcinoma and had received no prior systemic or radiation treatment. The cohort was made up of patients with locally advanced, HPV-negative oral cavity squamous cell carcinoma. Peripheral blood mononuclear cells were analyzed directly and were not maintained or expanded in culture. The samples were drawn from a longitudinal correlative study tied to a single-arm phase II trial testing neoadjuvant nivolumab in oral cavity squamous cell carcinoma. Subject-matched pre- and post-treatment PBMCs and tumors from three responders and three non-responders were subjected to genomic DNA-based TCRbeta sequencing. Peripheral blood mononuclear cells were collected before nivolumab treatment and were collected again after treatment, at the time of surgery. Genomic DNA was isolated from PBMCs using the Maxwell RSC DNA from Cells kit.

PBMC libraries used mostly 480 ng of input genomic DNA for deep sequencing, with six replicates per sample. TCRbeta libraries were prepared with the immunoSEQ hsTCRbeta kit according to the manufacturer's instructions. An Illumina NovaSeq 6000 S4 flow cell was used to sequence the final libraries, which had first been combined to 3 nM. In the source study's methods: Raw data preprocessing and quality control were performed with the immunoSEQ Analyzer. The analysis was limited to productive rearrangements, and each clonotype was defined by a unique CDR3 amino acid sequence. Using the R package tcR, the researchers computed the Gini-Simpson index as their estimate of repertoire clonality. Student's t test was used to compare Gini indices, and Pearson correlation was used to assess associations with tumor size change. This immuneACCESS table, as held by TCRdb, lists in-frame sequences with V and J called but not all clones. Of the missing ones, under half trace to an unresolved V gene in checked studies; the others have no known cause. V and J calls plus clone size are reproduced from that table; the DNA served to infer D and trimming. The sample has about 32,000 clones on record, about 80% of them singletons. The top ten hold almost 3.5% of the sample.

V is pared back by 3 bases and J by 5 bases, with 11 bases lying between the germline termini. CDR1 is given as SGHTA and CDR2 as FQGNSA, both from the germline V gene. Reading from cysteine to phenylalanine, the CDR3 counts 13 amino acids. Only the CDR3 portion is preserved as DNA: 39 bases, with reading frame beginning at the first base. This entry belongs to a study of neoadjuvant anti-PD-1 for oral cavity cancer (dated by TCRdb to about 2021). At the level of the whole study: Before undergoing curative-intent surgical resection, most patients got three to four biweekly nivolumab doses at 3 mg/kg. For patients who did not progress, a fourth nivolumab dose was given around day 43, followed by definitive surgical resection on days 50-56. Under RECIST 1.1, a patient counted as a responder if showing complete response, partial response or stable disease, and as a non-responder if showing progression. The parent correlative cohort included roughly 12 patients, with an approximately 30% response rate.

Here is what the overall study found, with its caveats: A higher pretreatment blood Treg/Th17 ratio correlated with both higher pretreatment blood TCRbeta clonality and lower post-treatment tumor TCRbeta clonality. Only a few patients per response group were included in the TCR analyses, and larger cohorts for validation were called for by the authors. Within PBMCs, T cell clonality (Gini index) was significantly higher in non-responders than responders after neoadjuvant nivolumab.

The TCR sequence derives from a person between 35 and 79 years old with oral cavity squamous cell carcinoma. In this chain, TRBV7-2 is recombined with TRBJ2-7; TRBD1 is a possible D gene, resting on 5 matching bases. This sample comprised PBMCs, obtained after nivolumab (anti-PD-1) treatment. This receptor carries the CDR3 CASSFHRRDEQYF. The DNA sequence is as follows: TGTGCCAGCAGCTTCCACAGGAGAGACGAGCAGTACTTC.